These T cell receptor beta chains were read from a single sample in a study of beta chain features in type 1 diabetes. The method was immunoSEQ multiplex PCR; TCRdb's version includes in-frame clones alone and lacks a portion of them. The sample shows about 230,000 clones, 16% of them seen only once. Source material: naive CD4+ T cells from blood. These receptors all stem from a man aged 25 to 40 with type 1 diabetes. The CDR3 runs from the conserved cysteine through the conserved F or W. The D gene is left open where the match is weak. The size entry is marked missing in some rows and otherwise reads once, few, many or a size class.

J: TRBJ1-2; size: .; D: .; V: TRBV28; CDR3: CASSLGRPADYGYTF; DNA: TGTGCCAGCAGTTTAGGCAGGCCTGCTGACTATGGCTACACCTTC
J: TRBJ2-7; size: .; D: .; V: TRBV4-1; CDR3: CASSQLAVAYEQYF; DNA: TGCGCCAGCAGCCAACTAGCTGTTGCCTACGAGCAGTACTTC
J: TRBJ2-7; size: .; D: .; V: TRBV5-1; CDR3: CASSLDLEQYF; DNA: TGCGCCAGCAGCTTGGATCTCGAGCAGTACTTC
J: TRBJ2-3; size: few; D: TRBD2; V: TRBV28; CDR3: CASIPGGPKDTQYF; DNA: TGTGCCAGCATACCGGGAGGGCCCAAAGATACGCAGTATTTT
J: TRBJ2-1; size: few; D: .; V: TRBV7-8; CDR3: CASSSIRLVGFDKQFF; DNA: TGTGCCAGCAGCTCGATACGACTAGTGGGTTTTGATAAGCAGTTCTTC
J: TRBJ2-1; size: .; D: .; V: TRBV10-3; CDR3: CAISVGLESYNEQFF; DNA: TGTGCCATCAGCGTAGGACTGGAGTCCTACAATGAGCAGTTCTTC
J: TRBJ2-1; size: few; D: TRBD2; V: TRBV5-1; CDR3: CASSLRGLDVNEQFF; DNA: TGCGCCAGCAGCTTGCGGGGACTAGATGTCAATGAGCAGTTCTTC
J: TRBJ2-1; size: .; D: TRBD1; V: TRBV6-5; CDR3: CASSRPGQGVYEQFF; DNA: TGTGCCAGCAGTCGTCCGGGACAGGGGGTATATGAGCAGTTCTTC
J: TRBJ2-4; size: .; D: .; V: TRBV2; CDR3: CASSEGGMSIQYF; DNA: TGTGCCAGCAGTGAAGGGGGGATGAGCATTCAGTACTTC
J: TRBJ2-2; size: .; D: .; V: TRBV20-1; CDR3: CSAPLTGELFF; DNA: TGCAGTGCTCCTCTCACCGGGGAGCTGTTTTTT
J: TRBJ2-1; size: .; D: TRBD2; V: TRBV4-3; CDR3: CASSQDPSGTFDEQFF; DNA: TGCGCCAGCAGCCAAGATCCTAGCGGGACCTTCGATGAGCAGTTCTTC